The clone carrying this TCR beta chain showed up just once. Its antigen is still unknown. The record originates from a study of T cells in localized non-small cell lung cancer. The CDR3 is made up of 14 amino acids. CDR1 SNHLY and CDR2 FYNNEI come from the germline V gene. V gave up 4 bases and J gave up 6 bases; unmatched junction bases: 7. Findings of the study overall: Among the top 100 tumor clones, a median approximately 60 appeared in adjacent lung.

The method was immunoSEQ multiplex PCR; TCRdb's version includes in-frame clones alone and lacks a portion of them. The repertoire holds under 40,000 clones, with more than 65% as singletons. V and J are TRBV2 and TRBJ1-1, with 8 bases fitting TRBD1. This clonotype was obtained from an older male donor with stage III squamous cell lung carcinoma. Here the sequenced sample was peripheral blood, taken before any cancer treatment. CDR3 sequence reads: CASSATGAQSEAFF. In DNA, the CDR3 is TGTGCCAGCAGTGCGACAGGGGCCCAGTCTGAAGCTTTCTTT.